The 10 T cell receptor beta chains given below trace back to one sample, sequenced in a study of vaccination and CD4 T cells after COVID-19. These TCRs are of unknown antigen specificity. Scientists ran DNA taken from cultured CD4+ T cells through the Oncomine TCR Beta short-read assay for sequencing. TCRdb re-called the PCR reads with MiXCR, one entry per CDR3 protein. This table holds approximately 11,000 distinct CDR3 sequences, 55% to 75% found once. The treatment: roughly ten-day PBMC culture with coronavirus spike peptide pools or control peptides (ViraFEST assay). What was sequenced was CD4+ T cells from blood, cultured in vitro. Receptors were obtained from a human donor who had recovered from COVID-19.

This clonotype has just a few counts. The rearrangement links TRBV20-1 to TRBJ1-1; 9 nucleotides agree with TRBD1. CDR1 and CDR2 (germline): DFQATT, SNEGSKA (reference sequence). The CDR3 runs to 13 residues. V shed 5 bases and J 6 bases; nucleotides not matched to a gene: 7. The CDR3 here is CSAEGQGRAEAFF. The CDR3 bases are TGCAGTGCTGAGGGACAGGGAAGGGCTGAAGCTTTCTTT.

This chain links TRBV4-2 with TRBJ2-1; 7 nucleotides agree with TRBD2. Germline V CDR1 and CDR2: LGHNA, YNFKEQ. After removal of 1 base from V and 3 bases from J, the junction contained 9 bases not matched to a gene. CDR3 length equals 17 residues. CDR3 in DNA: TGTGCCAGCAGCCAAGGCATCAGCGGGGCTTACTACAATGAGCAGTTCTTC. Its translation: CASSQGISGAYYNEQFF.

The CDR3 DNA sequence: TGTGCCAGCAGCTTAGGACAGGCTGTCTATGGCTACACCTTC. This encodes CASSLGQAVYGYTF. This rearrangement joins TRBV7-2 to TRBJ1-2, with D maybe TRBD1 (6 bases). CDR1 is SGHTA, CDR2 FQGNSA, per germline. This CDR3 region has 14 residues. V was pared by 1 base and J by 4 bases, with 10 bases between.

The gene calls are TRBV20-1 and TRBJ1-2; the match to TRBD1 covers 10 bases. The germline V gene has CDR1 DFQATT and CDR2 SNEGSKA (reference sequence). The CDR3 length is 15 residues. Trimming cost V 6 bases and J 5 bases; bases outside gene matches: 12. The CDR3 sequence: CSASGQGTVGYGYTF. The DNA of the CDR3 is TGCAGTGCCTCGGGACAGGGGACAGTTGGATATGGCTACACCTTC.

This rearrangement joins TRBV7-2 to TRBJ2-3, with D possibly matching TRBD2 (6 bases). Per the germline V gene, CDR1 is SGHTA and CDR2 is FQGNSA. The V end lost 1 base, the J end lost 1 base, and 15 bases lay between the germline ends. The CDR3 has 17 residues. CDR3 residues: CASSLEPLGGRTDTQYF. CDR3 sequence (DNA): TGTGCCAGCAGCTTAGAACCCCTGGGGGGTCGCACAGATACGCAGTATTTT.

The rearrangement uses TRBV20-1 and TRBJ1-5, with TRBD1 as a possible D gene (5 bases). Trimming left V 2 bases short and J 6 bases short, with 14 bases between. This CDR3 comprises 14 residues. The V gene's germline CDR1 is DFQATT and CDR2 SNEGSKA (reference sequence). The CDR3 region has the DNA TGCAGTGCTAGAATACCAGGTACAGGTCAGCCCCAGCATTTT. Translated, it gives CSARIPGTGQPQHF.

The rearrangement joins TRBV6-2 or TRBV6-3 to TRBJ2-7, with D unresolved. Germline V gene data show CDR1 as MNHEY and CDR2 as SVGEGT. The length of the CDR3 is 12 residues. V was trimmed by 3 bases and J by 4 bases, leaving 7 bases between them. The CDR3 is CASSYSRYEQYF. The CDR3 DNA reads TGTGCCAGCAGTTATAGTAGATACGAGCAGTACTTC.

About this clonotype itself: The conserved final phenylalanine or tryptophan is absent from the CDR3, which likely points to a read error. In nucleotides, the CDR3 is TGTGCCAGTAGTATCATGGGTGGCTACACCTTA. Its protein is CASSIMGGYTL. The chain combines TRBV19 with TRBJ1-2; D gene uncertain. CDR1 is LNHDA and CDR2 is SQIVND in the germline V gene (reference sequence). V shed 3 bases and J shed 7 bases, with 6 bases lying between them. The CDR3 loop spans 11 amino acids.

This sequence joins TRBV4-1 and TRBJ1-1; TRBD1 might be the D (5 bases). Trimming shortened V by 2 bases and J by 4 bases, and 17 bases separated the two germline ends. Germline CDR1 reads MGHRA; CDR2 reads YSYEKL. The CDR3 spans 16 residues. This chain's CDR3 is CASSQPLLAGPTEAFF. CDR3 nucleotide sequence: TGCGCCAGCAGCCAACCCCTTCTGGCGGGGCCCACTGAAGCTTTCTTT.

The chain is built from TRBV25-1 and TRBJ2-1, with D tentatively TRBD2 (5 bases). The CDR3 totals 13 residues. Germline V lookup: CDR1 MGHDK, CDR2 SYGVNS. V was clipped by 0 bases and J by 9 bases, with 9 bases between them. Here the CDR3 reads CASSEYQGGEQFF. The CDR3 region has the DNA TGTGCCAGCAGTGAATATCAAGGAGGTGAGCAGTTCTTC. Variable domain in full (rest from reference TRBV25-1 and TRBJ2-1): EADIYQTPRYLVIGTGKKITLECSQTMGHDKMYWYQQDPGMELHLIHYSYGVNSTEKGDLSSESTVSRIRTEHFPLTLESARPSHTSQYLCASSEYQGGEQFFGPGTRLTVL.